This TCR beta chain is drawn from a study of shared clonotypes between healthy human individuals. Clones were read by immunoSEQ multiplex PCR, and TCRdb kept only the in-frame ones, dropping some. The sample records roughly 110,000 clones, 68% being singletons. The CDR3 is made up of 13 amino acids. Trimming took 0 bases from V and 0 from J, leaving 4 bases between them. From germline, CDR1 is SGHRS and CDR2 YFSETQ. This chain joins TRBV5-1 and TRBJ2-7, with unresolved D. The clonotype was recovered from a woman aged 30 to 39 in good health. The sample taken for sequencing was memory CD8+ T cells sorted from blood. The sample's subset: CD45RO+ cells pooled with CCR7-negative TemRA cells. The CDR3 DNA reads as TGCGCCAGCAGCTTGGGACACTCCTACGAGCAGTACTTC. Its translation is CASSLGHSYEQYF.